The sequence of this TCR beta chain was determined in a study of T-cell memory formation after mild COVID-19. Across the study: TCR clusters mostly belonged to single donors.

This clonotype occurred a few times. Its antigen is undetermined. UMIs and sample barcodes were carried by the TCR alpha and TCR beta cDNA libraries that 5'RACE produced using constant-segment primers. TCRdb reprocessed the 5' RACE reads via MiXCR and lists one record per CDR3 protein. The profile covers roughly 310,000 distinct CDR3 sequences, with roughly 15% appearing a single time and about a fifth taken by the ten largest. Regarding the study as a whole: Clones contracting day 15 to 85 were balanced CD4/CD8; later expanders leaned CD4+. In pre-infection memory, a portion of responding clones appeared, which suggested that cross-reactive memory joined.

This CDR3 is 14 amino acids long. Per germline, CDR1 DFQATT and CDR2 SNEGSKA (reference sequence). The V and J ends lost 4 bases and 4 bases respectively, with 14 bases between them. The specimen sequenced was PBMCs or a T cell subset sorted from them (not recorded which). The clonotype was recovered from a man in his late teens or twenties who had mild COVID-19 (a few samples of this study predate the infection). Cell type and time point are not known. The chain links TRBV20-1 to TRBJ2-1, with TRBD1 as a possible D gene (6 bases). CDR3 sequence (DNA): TGCAGTGCTACACAGGGTTCCCGATACAATGAGCAGTTCTTC. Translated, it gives CSATQGSRYNEQFF.